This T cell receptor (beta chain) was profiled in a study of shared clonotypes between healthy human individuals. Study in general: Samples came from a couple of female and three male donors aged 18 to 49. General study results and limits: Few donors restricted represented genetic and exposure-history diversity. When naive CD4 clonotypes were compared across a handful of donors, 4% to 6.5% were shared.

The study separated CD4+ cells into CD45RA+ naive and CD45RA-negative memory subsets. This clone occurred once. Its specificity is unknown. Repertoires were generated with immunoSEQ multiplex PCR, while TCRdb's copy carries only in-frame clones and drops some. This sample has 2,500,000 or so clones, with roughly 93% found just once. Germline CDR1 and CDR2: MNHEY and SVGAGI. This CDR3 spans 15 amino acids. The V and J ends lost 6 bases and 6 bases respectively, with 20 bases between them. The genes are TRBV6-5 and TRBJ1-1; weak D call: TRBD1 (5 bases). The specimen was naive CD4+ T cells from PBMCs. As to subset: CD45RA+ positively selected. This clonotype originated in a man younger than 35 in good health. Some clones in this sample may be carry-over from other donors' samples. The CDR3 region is CASRLSGTLYPEAFF. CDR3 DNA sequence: TGTGCCAGCAGGCTATCCGGGACCTTATACCCTGAAGCTTTCTTT.